This T cell receptor (beta chain) derives from a study of T cell changes during pregnancy in multiple sclerosis. Some clones are missing from TCRdb's copy, which holds only in-frame ones; the method was immunoSEQ multiplex PCR. The sample consists of 20,000 to 30,000 clones, about nine tenths of them appearing once. Trimming cost V 6 bases and J 0 bases, with 5 bases left between them. Per the germline V gene, CDR1 is SNHLY and CDR2 is FYNNEI. There are 12 residues in the CDR3. V gene TRBV2 combines with J gene TRBJ1-1; D is ambiguous. This TCR derives from a female donor in good health, enrolled as a control in a pregnancy study. The sample in question was CD8+ T cells from peripheral blood mononuclear cells, obtained in the third trimester of pregnancy. In nucleotides, the CDR3 is TGTGCCAGCAGACAGATGAACACTGAAGCTTTCTTT. Translating it yields CASRQMNTEAFF.